The rows below give T cell receptor beta chains drawn from one sample of a study of beta chain features in type 1 diabetes. Sequenced by immunoSEQ multiplex PCR; TCRdb stores in-frame clones only, minus some. The repertoire holds fewer than 900,000 clones, under 20% seen once, with about 0.02% in the top ten. The sequenced material came from naive CD4+ T cells from blood. Every receptor here comes from a woman aged 18-29 years in good health. Both conserved end residues are part of each CDR3. A D gene is named only where the DNA matches it firmly. For some rows the clone size is stated as once, few or many, or as a class when expanded; others skip it.

v_call: TRBV4-2; clone_size: few; d_call: NA; j_call: TRBJ1-2; cdr3_aa: CASSKVGYGYTF; cdr3_nt: TGTGCCAGCAGCAAAGTGGGTTATGGCTACACCTTC
v_call: TRBV28; clone_size: few; d_call: NA; j_call: TRBJ2-1; cdr3_aa: CASSRGEQFF; cdr3_nt: TGTGCCAGCAGTAGGGGTGAGCAGTTCTTC
v_call: TRBV25-1; clone_size: NA; d_call: TRBD2; j_call: TRBJ2-2; cdr3_aa: CASSPTGGYTGELFF; cdr3_nt: TGTGCCAGCAGTCCCACGGGAGGGTACACCGGGGAGCTGTTTTTT
v_call: TRBV10-3; clone_size: NA; d_call: TRBD2; j_call: TRBJ2-7; cdr3_aa: CAINPSGKAYEQYF; cdr3_nt: TGTGCCATCAATCCTAGCGGGAAGGCCTACGAGCAGTACTTC
v_call: TRBV5-4; clone_size: NA; d_call: TRBD1; j_call: TRBJ2-5; cdr3_aa: CASSLDRGETQYF; cdr3_nt: TGTGCCAGCAGCCTGGACAGGGGGGAGACCCAGTACTTC
v_call: TRBV6-5; clone_size: NA; d_call: NA; j_call: TRBJ1-4; cdr3_aa: CASSRNRDQSEKLFF; cdr3_nt: TGTGCCAGCAGCAGGAACAGGGACCAGAGTGAAAAACTGTTTTTT
v_call: TRBV9; clone_size: NA; d_call: NA; j_call: TRBJ1-4; cdr3_aa: CASSSTGTNEKLFF; cdr3_nt: TGTGCCAGCAGCTCAACAGGAACTAATGAAAAACTGTTTTTT
v_call: TRBV7-8; clone_size: few; d_call: NA; j_call: TRBJ2-2; cdr3_aa: CASSKNTGELFF; cdr3_nt: TGTGCCAGCAGCAAGAACACCGGGGAGCTGTTTTTT
v_call: TRBV18; clone_size: few; d_call: NA; j_call: TRBJ2-1; cdr3_aa: CASSPGNNEQFF; cdr3_nt: TGTGCCAGCTCACCAGGAAACAATGAGCAGTTCTTC
v_call: TRBV29-1; clone_size: few; d_call: TRBD1; j_call: TRBJ2-7; cdr3_aa: CSVETGTGVEQYF; cdr3_nt: TGCAGCGTGGAAACCGGGACAGGGGTCGAGCAGTACTTC
v_call: TRBV25-1; clone_size: few; d_call: NA; j_call: TRBJ1-3; cdr3_aa: CASRQESGNTIYF; cdr3_nt: TGTGCCAGCCGTCAGGAATCTGGAAACACCATATATTTT
v_call: TRBV29-1; clone_size: NA; d_call: NA; j_call: TRBJ2-1; cdr3_aa: CSSASYNEQFF; cdr3_nt: TGCTCTAGCGCCTCCTACAATGAGCAGTTCTTC
v_call: TRBV14; clone_size: few; d_call: TRBD1; j_call: TRBJ2-1; cdr3_aa: CASRGQGIGNEQFF; cdr3_nt: TGTGCCAGCAGGGGACAGGGAATCGGGAATGAGCAGTTCTTC
v_call: TRBV7-2; clone_size: NA; d_call: NA; j_call: TRBJ1-2; cdr3_aa: CASGDGGYGYTF; cdr3_nt: TGTGCCAGCGGGGACGGGGGCTATGGCTACACCTTC
v_call: TRBV7-9; clone_size: few; d_call: NA; j_call: TRBJ1-5; cdr3_aa: CASSLVGDQPQHF; cdr3_nt: TGTGCCAGCAGCTTAGTAGGCGATCAGCCCCAGCATTTT
v_call: TRBV18; clone_size: few; d_call: NA; j_call: TRBJ2-6; cdr3_aa: CASSPVELSGANVLTF; cdr3_nt: TGTGCCAGCTCACCAGTAGAACTCTCTGGGGCCAACGTCCTGACTTTC
v_call: TRBV28; clone_size: NA; d_call: TRBD2; j_call: TRBJ2-2; cdr3_aa: CASLGLAGRSDTGELFF; cdr3_nt: TGTGCCAGTCTTGGACTAGCGGGACGATCGGACACCGGGGAGCTGTTTTTT
v_call: TRBV7-2; clone_size: NA; d_call: NA; j_call: TRBJ2-5; cdr3_aa: CASTPQETQYF; cdr3_nt: TGTGCCAGCACCCCCCAAGAGACCCAGTACTTC
v_call: TRBV4-3; clone_size: few; d_call: NA; j_call: TRBJ1-1; cdr3_aa: CASSQVWNTEAFF; cdr3_nt: TGCGCCAGCAGCCAAGTCTGGAACACTGAAGCTTTCTTT
v_call: TRBV5-4; clone_size: few; d_call: TRBD1; j_call: TRBJ2-1; cdr3_aa: CASSRGQSSYNEQFF; cdr3_nt: TGTGCCAGCAGCAGGGGACAGAGCTCCTACAATGAGCAGTTCTTC
v_call: TRBV29-1; clone_size: NA; d_call: NA; j_call: TRBJ2-7; cdr3_aa: CSVVWDPNSEQYF; cdr3_nt: TGCAGCGTTGTATGGGACCCCAATTCCGAGCAGTACTTC
v_call: TRBV6-1; clone_size: few; d_call: NA; j_call: TRBJ1-4; cdr3_aa: CASSGARRGFREKLFF; cdr3_nt: TGTGCCAGCAGTGGAGCCCGACGTGGTTTCCGAGAAAAACTGTTTTTT
v_call: TRBV7-9; clone_size: NA; d_call: NA; j_call: TRBJ2-7; cdr3_aa: CASSLAGGMREQYF; cdr3_nt: TGTGCCAGCAGCTTAGCTGGCGGCATGAGGGAGCAGTACTTC
v_call: TRBV7-2; clone_size: NA; d_call: NA; j_call: TRBJ2-6; cdr3_aa: CASSPWGGRAGANVLTF; cdr3_nt: TGTGCCAGCAGCCCCTGGGGGGGGCGGGCTGGGGCCAACGTCCTGACTTTC
v_call: TRBV10-3; clone_size: many; d_call: NA; j_call: TRBJ2-3; cdr3_aa: CAISDPGAPTDTQYF; cdr3_nt: TGTGCCATCAGTGACCCCGGGGCTCCCACAGATACGCAGTATTTT
v_call: TRBV5-1; clone_size: few; d_call: TRBD2; j_call: TRBJ2-5; cdr3_aa: CASSSTLGLSGETQYF; cdr3_nt: TGCGCCAGCAGCTCCACACTGGGACTATCGGGAGAGACCCAGTACTTC
v_call: TRBV10-1; clone_size: NA; d_call: NA; j_call: TRBJ2-1; cdr3_aa: CASSRGQDNEQFF; cdr3_nt: TGCGCCAGCAGTAGGGGCCAGGACAATGAGCAGTTCTTC
v_call: TRBV10-3; clone_size: few; d_call: NA; j_call: TRBJ1-5; cdr3_aa: CAISEAIEQPQHF; cdr3_nt: TGTGCCATCAGTGAAGCTATCGAACAGCCCCAGCATTTT
v_call: TRBV5-4; clone_size: NA; d_call: TRBD2; j_call: TRBJ2-1; cdr3_aa: CASRAGTSANNEQFF; cdr3_nt: TGTGCCAGCAGGGCCGGGACTAGCGCAAACAATGAGCAGTTCTTC
v_call: TRBV6-7; clone_size: few; d_call: TRBD2; j_call: TRBJ2-4; cdr3_aa: CASSTGTRLENIQYF; cdr3_nt: TGTGCCAGCAGTACCGGGACTAGGTTGGAAAACATTCAGTACTTC
v_call: TRBV18; clone_size: NA; d_call: NA; j_call: TRBJ2-5; cdr3_aa: CASSPPAGNQETQYF; cdr3_nt: TGTGCCAGCTCACCACCGGCGGGGAACCAAGAGACCCAGTACTTC
v_call: TRBV28; clone_size: NA; d_call: NA; j_call: TRBJ1-1; cdr3_aa: CASSLLSGQRKAFF; cdr3_nt: TGTGCCAGCAGTTTATTAAGCGGCCAGAGAAAAGCTTTCTTT
v_call: TRBV28; clone_size: NA; d_call: NA; j_call: TRBJ2-1; cdr3_aa: CASSSPLAGEDYNEQFF; cdr3_nt: TGTGCCAGCAGTTCCCCTCTCGCCGGAGAAGACTACAATGAGCAGTTCTTC
v_call: TRBV18; clone_size: few; d_call: NA; j_call: TRBJ1-5; cdr3_aa: CASSPQENQPQHF; cdr3_nt: TGTGCCAGCTCACCTCAAGAAAATCAGCCCCAGCATTTT
v_call: TRBV18; clone_size: few; d_call: NA; j_call: TRBJ1-2; cdr3_aa: CASSRLTSWAF; cdr3_nt: TGTGCCAGCTCCCGCTTGACGTCTTGGGCCTTC
v_call: TRBV4-3; clone_size: few; d_call: NA; j_call: TRBJ2-1; cdr3_aa: CASSSAVDNEQFF; cdr3_nt: TGCGCCAGCAGCAGCGCAGTGGACAATGAGCAGTTCTTC
v_call: TRBV11-3; clone_size: few; d_call: TRBD2; j_call: TRBJ2-2; cdr3_aa: CASSLDVRLAGGTGELFF; cdr3_nt: TGTGCCAGCAGCTTAGATGTTCGACTAGCGGGAGGTACCGGGGAGCTGTTTTTT
v_call: TRBV5-4; clone_size: NA; d_call: NA; j_call: TRBJ1-1; cdr3_aa: CASSWGVQGEAFF; cdr3_nt: TGTGCCAGCAGCTGGGGGGTCCAGGGTGAAGCTTTCTTT
v_call: TRBV28; clone_size: few; d_call: TRBD1; j_call: TRBJ2-5; cdr3_aa: CASSRAGGTETQYF; cdr3_nt: TGTGCCAGCAGTAGAGCAGGGGGCACGGAGACCCAGTACTTC
v_call: TRBV25-1; clone_size: few; d_call: TRBD1; j_call: TRBJ2-1; cdr3_aa: CASSEYNTGGEQFF; cdr3_nt: TGTGCCAGCAGTGAATATAACACAGGGGGGGAGCAGTTCTTC
v_call: TRBV7-2; clone_size: few; d_call: NA; j_call: TRBJ2-3; cdr3_aa: CASSSLIDTDTQYF; cdr3_nt: TGTGCCAGCAGCTCCTTGATAGACACAGATACGCAGTATTTT
v_call: TRBV7-9; clone_size: NA; d_call: NA; j_call: TRBJ2-7; cdr3_aa: CASSSDGSEQYF; cdr3_nt: TGTGCCAGCAGCTCGGACGGCTCGGAGCAGTACTTC
v_call: TRBV18; clone_size: NA; d_call: TRBD2; j_call: TRBJ2-7; cdr3_aa: CASSLGLAATYEQYF; cdr3_nt: TGTGCCAGCTCCCTGGGACTAGCGGCCACCTACGAGCAGTACTTC
v_call: TRBV5-1; clone_size: NA; d_call: NA; j_call: TRBJ1-1; cdr3_aa: CASSYGNTEAFF; cdr3_nt: TGCGCCAGCAGCTACGGGAACACTGAAGCTTTCTTT
v_call: TRBV6-6; clone_size: NA; d_call: NA; j_call: TRBJ2-1; cdr3_aa: CASSYSRATNEQFF; cdr3_nt: TGTGCCAGCAGTTATTCCCGGGCCACAAATGAGCAGTTCTTC